This T cell receptor beta chain was retrieved from a study of blood T cell repertoires in COVID-19. Data came from immunoSEQ multiplex PCR; TCRdb stores just in-frame clones and leaves some out. The sample lists hundreds of thousands of clones, 75% to 90% seen once, with around 0.3% in the top ten. CDR3 length equals 15 residues. Germline V gene data show CDR1 as SGDLS and CDR2 as YYNGEE. V shed 4 bases and J 6 bases; nucleotides not matched to a gene: 8. The chain carries TRBV9 and TRBJ1-4; 8 bases align to TRBD1. The receptor comes from a woman under 30 with acute or convalescent COVID-19. The sequenced material came from peripheral blood. In DNA form, the CDR3 reads TGTGCCAGCAGCATTTCCCCGGACAGGGATGAAAAACTGTTTTTT. Protein product: CASSISPDRDEKLFF.